These 25 T cell receptor beta chains were sequenced from one sample in a study of graft-versus-host responses after intestinal transplantation. Their recognized antigens are unknown. Repertoires were generated with immunoSEQ multiplex PCR, while TCRdb's copy carries only in-frame clones and drops some. The repertoire includes roughly 90,000 clones, roughly nine tenths of them detected once, and under 0.3% sits in the top ten. Sequencing was performed on unstimulated CD4+ T cells sorted from spleen or lymph node cells, taken before transplant. Receptor source: a human donor who was the organ donor for an intestinal transplant.

V usage is TRBV4-1 and J usage is TRBJ1-4; possibly TRBD1 for D (6 bases). From germline, CDR1 is MGHRA and CDR2 YSYEKL. Trimming stripped 1 base from V and 7 bases from J, with 13 bases between. The CDR3 extends over 15 amino acids. The CDR3 nucleotides read TGCGCCAGCAGCCAAGGGGGGCCGAGGCGTGAAAAACTGTTTTTT. It is translated as CASSQGGPRREKLFF.

This rearrangement joins TRBV6-5 to TRBJ2-5; 12 nucleotides match TRBD2. CDR3 length: 15 residues. The V segment lost 5 bases and the J segment 2 bases; nucleotides outside the gene matches: 3. CDR1 MNHEY and CDR2 SVGAGI come from the germline V gene. DNA of the CDR3: TGTGCCAGCAGTCCAGGGACTAGCGGGCAAGAGACCCAGTACTTC. Encoded protein: CASSPGTSGQETQYF.

This chain links TRBV18 with TRBJ2-5; 8 nucleotides align to TRBD2. Germline loops: CDR1 KGHSH, CDR2 LQKENI. The CDR3 is 13 residues long. V lost 6 bases, J lost 3 bases, and 3 bases stayed unmatched. The CDR3 protein is CASSGGAEETQYF. DNA of the CDR3: TGTGCCAGCTCCGGGGGGGCAGAAGAGACCCAGTACTTC. Based on the CDR3 plus reference TRBV18 and TRBJ2-5, the full variable domain is NAGVMQNPRHLVRRRGQEARLRCSPMKGHSHVYWYRQLPEEGLKFMVYLQKENIIDESGMPKERFSAEFPKEGPSILRIQQVVRGDSAAYFCASSGGAEETQYFGPGTRLLVL.

The chain has TRBV2 and TRBJ1-5; D not certain. V dropped 2 bases and J dropped 0 bases, with 8 bases sitting between them. CDR3 length: 15 amino acids. CDR1 and CDR2 (germline): SNHLY, FYNNEI. CDR3 in DNA: TGTGCCAGCAGTGAACAGGATCTTAGCAATCAGCCCCAGCATTTT. This codes for CASSEQDLSNQPQHF.

The rearrangement links TRBV28 to TRBJ2-7, with D possibly being TRBD2 (6 bases). The V gene lost 6 bases and the J gene lost 2 bases, with 20 bases spanning the gap. Germline V gene sequence: CDR1 MDHEN, CDR2 SYDVKM. This CDR3 is 16 amino acids long. DNA of the CDR3: TGTGCCAGCAGCCCACGGTGGGGGAGGCCTACCTACGAGCAGTACTTC. Translated: CASSPRWGRPTYEQYF.

The V call is TRBV5-1, the J call TRBJ2-2; D is unresolved. CDR1 SGHRS and CDR2 YFSETQ come from the germline V gene. CDR3 length: 16 amino acids. The V end lost 1 base, the J end lost 7 bases, and 17 bases lay between the germline ends. CDR3 sequence: CASSLYLVGSGGELFF. The CDR3 nucleotides are TGCGCCAGCAGCTTGTATCTTGTCGGGTCGGGCGGGGAGCTGTTTTTT.

This sequence joins TRBV19 and TRBJ1-1; a weak D match, TRBD1 (5 bases). V shed 5 bases and J shed 7 bases, with 20 bases lying between them. Germline V CDR1 and CDR2: LNHDA, SQIVND (reference sequence). The CDR3 loop spans 15 amino acids. The CDR3 nucleotides read TGTGCCAGTAGTGCACTGGGGGGGACGTGGATTGAAGCTTTCTTT. Translating gives CASSALGGTWIEAFF.

This clone was observed a few times. The rearrangement links TRBV25-1 to TRBJ1-6; D not resolved. The germline V and J ends were trimmed by 5 bases and 4 bases, with 9 bases remaining between them. Germline V gene lookup returns CDR1 MGHDK and CDR2 SYGVNS. The CDR3 is made up of 14 amino acids. The CDR3 DNA sequence: TGTGCCAGCAGTTCCGGTCATTATAATTCACCCCTCCACTTT. It encodes CASSSGHYNSPLHF.

A word on this clone: The junction and the germline gene differ at one end; a read error may be behind it. V gene TRBV9 combines with J gene TRBJ2-5; D possibly corresponds to TRBD2 (7 bases). The length of the CDR3 is 12 residues. Germline-derived CDR1 and CDR2 are SGDLS and YYNGEE. The CDR3 loop is CDGAGAQQTQYF. The CDR3 DNA reads TGCGACGGGGCGGGGGCGCAACAGACCCAGTACTTC.

J is TRBJ2-5 and V is TRBV4-2; 10 bases map to TRBD2. CDR1 and CDR2 (germline): LGHNA, YNFKEQ. The CDR3 is made up of 20 amino acids. V shed 3 bases and J 2 bases; nucleotides not matched to a gene: 18. The CDR3 is CASSQSGLAGDARDQETQYF. DNA for the CDR3: TGTGCCAGCAGCCAGTCGGGGCTAGCGGGGGATGCGCGGGATCAAGAGACCCAGTACTTC.

The chain has TRBV11-1 and TRBJ1-6; D gene ambiguous. The CDR3 spans 15 residues. V shed 1 base and J shed 0 bases, with 4 bases lying between them. Germline V CDR1 and CDR2: SGHAT, FQDESV (reference sequence). CDR3 nucleotides: TGTGCCAGCAGCTTAGGAGCCTCCTATAATTCACCCCTCCACTTT. This translates into CASSLGASYNSPLHF.

J is TRBJ1-1 and V is TRBV7-6; the D is unclear. Germline V CDR1 and CDR2: SGHVS, FNYEAQ. Deletions cut 2 bases from V and 1 base from J, with 5 bases between. This CDR3 is built from 13 residues. The CDR3 region has the DNA TGTGCCAGCAGCTTACAGGAGAACACTGAAGCTTTCTTT. The encoded protein is CASSLQENTEAFF.

The rearrangement uses TRBV5-5 and TRBJ2-5, with 11 bases aligning to TRBD2. The DNA matches TRBJ2-7 better at its end, which makes the J call doubtful. The CDR3 has 16 residues. CDR1 and CDR2 (germline): SGHKS, YYEKEE (reference sequence). CDR3 in DNA: TGTGCCAGCAGCCTTGGACTAGCGGGCCTCTCCTACGAGCAGTACTTC. Translation: CASSLGLAGLSYEQYF.

A remark on this clone: The junction departs from germline at one end; a sequencing error may be responsible. The rearrangement joins TRBV7-7 to TRBJ2-2, with a possible D match to TRBD1 (5 bases). In germline, CDR1 is SSHAT, CDR2 FNYEAQ (reference sequence). The CDR3 runs 15 residues. In DNA, the CDR3 is TGTGCTAGCAGCCCTCGACAGTCGAACACCGGGGAGCTGTTTTTT. Protein product: CASSPRQSNTGELFF.

V gene TRBV9 combines with J gene TRBJ1-1, with D perhaps TRBD1 (5 bases). Germline lookup yields CDR1 SGDLS and CDR2 YYNGEE. CDR3 length equals 14 residues. V lost 5 bases to trimming and J lost 0 bases, with 11 bases between them. CDR3 region: CASSADSMNTEAFF. CDR3 nucleotides: TGTGCCAGCAGTGCCGACAGCATGAACACTGAAGCTTTCTTT.

The count of this clone is one. The chain links TRBV14 to TRBJ2-3, with 11 bases that match TRBD1. Germline assignment: CDR1 SGHDN and CDR2 FVKESK. The CDR3 length is 15 residues. V trimming: 4 bases; J trimming: 2 bases; junction bases outside the gene matches: 2. CDR3 region: CASSPGQGVTDTQYF. As DNA, the CDR3 is TGTGCCAGCAGCCCGGGACAGGGGGTCACAGATACGCAGTATTTT.

The chain links TRBV11-3 to TRBJ2-1; possibly TRBD2 for D (6 bases). This CDR3 is 15 amino acids long. From germline, CDR1 is SGHNT and CDR2 YENEEA. Trimming left V 4 bases short and J 10 bases short, with 20 bases between. CDR3 region: CASSWVTPQRGEQFF. DNA for the CDR3: TGTGCCAGCAGCTGGGTGACGCCACAACGGGGGGAGCAGTTCTTC.

The chain couples TRBV6-5 to TRBJ1-1, with a possible D match to TRBD1 (5 bases). Germline lookup yields CDR1 MNHEY and CDR2 SVGAGI. The CDR3 runs to 13 residues. V lost 1 base and J lost 4, with 7 bases in between. The CDR3, as DNA: TGTGCCAGCAGTTACTGGAGGGGCACTGAAGCTTTCTTT. Its protein is CASSYWRGTEAFF.

The rearrangement uses TRBV5-6 and TRBJ2-3; 7 bases are a match to TRBD2. Germline CDR1 is SGHDT and CDR2 is YYEEEE. With 4 bases clipped from V and 6 bases from J, the junction kept 5 bases outside the gene matches. The CDR3 has 13 amino acids. This chain's CDR3 is CASSLWEGDTQYF. Written as DNA, the CDR3 is TGTGCCAGCAGCCTTTGGGAGGGGGATACGCAGTATTTT.

This sequence joins TRBV5-4 and TRBJ2-2; a possible D gene is TRBD1 (6 bases). The CDR3 has 16 amino acids. CDR1 and CDR2 (germline): SGHNT, YYREEE (reference sequence). The germline V and J ends were trimmed by 4 bases and 6 bases, with 19 bases remaining between them. CDR3 region: CASSPIRGMEAGELFF. The CDR3 DNA is TGTGCCAGCAGCCCGATCAGGGGAATGGAGGCCGGGGAGCTGTTTTTT.

The count of this clone is one. The chain links TRBV7-3 to TRBJ2-2; 10 nucleotides align to TRBD2. This CDR3 contains 16 residues. V shed 5 bases, J shed 6 bases, and the junction held 9 bases outside the gene matches. Germline V gene sequence: CDR1 SGHTA, CDR2 FQGTGA. The chain's CDR3 is CASSLKAGGPPGELFF. CDR3 DNA: TGTGCCAGCAGCCTAAAAGCGGGGGGGCCCCCCGGGGAGCTGTTTTTT. Full variable domain (rest looked up from reference TRBV7-3 and TRBJ2-2): GAGVSQTPSNKVTEKGKYVELRCDPISGHTALYWYRQSLGQGPEFLIYFQGTGAADDSGLPNDRFFAVRPEGSVSTLKIQRTERGDSAVYLCASSLKAGGPPGELFFGEGSRLTVL.

Only a few counts were recorded for this clone. This chain connects TRBV4-2 to TRBJ2-7, with D tentatively TRBD2 (6 bases). CDR1 LGHNA and CDR2 YNFKEQ come from the germline V gene. The CDR3 totals 14 residues. Trimming stripped 5 bases from V and 4 bases from J, with 15 bases between. Here the CDR3 reads CASSSGGIIYEQYF. In DNA form, the CDR3 reads TGTGCCAGCAGCAGTGGCGGGATTATATACGAGCAGTACTTC.

The J gene is TRBJ2-1, the V gene TRBV5-8; 8 nucleotides match TRBD1. Germline lookup yields CDR1 SGHTS and CDR2 YDEGEE. The V and J ends lost 10 bases and 10 bases, in that order; junction bases with no gene match: 10. The CDR3 runs 12 residues. The CDR3 DNA reads TGTGCCCAACGGGACAGGTCGGACGAGCAGTTCTTC. Translating it yields CAQRDRSDEQFF.

This chain uses TRBV13 with TRBJ2-2, with D possibly matching TRBD2 (6 bases). Germline V gene lookup returns CDR1 PRHDT and CDR2 FYEKMQ (reference sequence). Trimming removed 5 bases at V and 0 bases at J, with 13 bases between. The CDR3 totals 16 residues. The CDR3 loop is CASSLRETANTGELFF. The CDR3, as DNA: TGTGCCAGCAGCCTCCGGGAGACGGCGAACACCGGGGAGCTGTTTTTT.

V is TRBV28 and J is TRBJ2-1; the match to TRBD2 covers 8 bases. There are 16 residues in the CDR3. Unmatched junction bases numbered 9, after V lost 8 bases and J lost 0 bases. Germline V gene lookup returns CDR1 MDHEN and CDR2 SYDVKM. The CDR3, as DNA: TGTGCCAGCGTGGGGCTAGCGGGTAACTCCTACAATGAGCAGTTCTTC. Encoded protein: CASVGLAGNSYNEQFF.